Below are 12 T cell receptor beta chains sequenced from a single sample in a study of regulatory T cells in long-lasting Graves disease (dated by TCRdb to the early 2020s). Explained via the paper, the time point label denotes: newly diagnosed GD, antithyroid drugs for less than 3 months. RNA was extracted from PBMCs in TRIzol for both TCR sequencing and RNA sequencing. Library prep was done by multiplex PCR. The instrument given in TCRdb is Illumina HiSeq 4000. iRepertoire HTBI primers and Arm-PCR amplification of CDR3 regions were used to construct TCR beta libraries. The raw public data were reprocessed by TCRdb itself: fastp quality trimming at Q25, MiXCR clonotype calling, in-frame beta chains only. One record per CDR3 amino acid sequence lists the most common genes and DNA. The sample includes roughly 400,000 distinct CDR3 sequences, with approximately 15% observed a single time. Together, the top ten hold approximately 8% of the sample.

The same specimen was also included in a second study, on T cells in Graves' hyperthyroidism and ophthalmopathy.

Source: peripheral blood mononuclear cells (PBMCs), taken at new diagnosis, from a patient treated with antithyroid drugs. These receptor sequences come from a woman aged 40 to 49 with Graves disease. Donor details come from another sample of the same person, matched by shared clones.

This clonotype has only a few counts. V is TRBV6-1 and J is TRBJ2-2, with a possible D match to TRBD1 (6 bases). Germline V gene sequence: CDR1 MNHNS, CDR2 SASEGT. The germline V and J ends were trimmed by 11 bases and 5 bases, with 21 bases remaining between them. The CDR3 is 15 residues long. This CDR3 is CACWTAYRLTGELFF. The CDR3 DNA follows: TGTGCCTGCTGGACAGCTTACAGATTAACCGGGGAGCTGTTTTTT.

This clonotype appeared once. The rearrangement uses TRBV12-3 or TRBV12-4 and TRBJ2-2; TRBD1 agrees at 7 bases. The CDR3 is made up of 14 amino acids. J was trimmed by 5 bases and V by 6 bases; bases with no gene match: 6. CDR3 in amino acids: CASRWTGGTGELFF. CDR3 DNA: TGTGCCAGCAGATGGACAGGAGGTACCGGGGAGCTGTTTTTT.

This clonotype was seen repeatedly, ten times or more. V is TRBV3-1 and J is TRBJ2-1; TRBD2 matches at 7 bases. This CDR3 region has 15 residues. Germline trimming cut 3 bases from V and 0 bases from J; bases unmatched to any gene: 2. CDR1 LGHDT and CDR2 YNNKEL come from the germline V gene (reference sequence). The CDR3 coding sequence is TGTGCCAGCAGCCAGCGGGAGAGCTCCTACAATGAGCAGTTCTTC. Translated: CASSQRESSYNEQFF.

This clonotype was detected once. The chain combines TRBV11-2 with TRBJ2-2; D is unclear. The CDR3 totals 19 residues. Trimming took 2 bases from V and 5 from J, leaving 24 bases between them. Germline V gives CDR1 SGHAT, CDR2 FQNNGV. CDR3 residues: CASSLPWIPRRYLTGELFF. The CDR3 DNA sequence: TGTGCCAGCAGCTTACCGTGGATCCCCCGACGGTATTTGACCGGGGAGCTGTTTTTT. Variable domain in full (rest from reference TRBV11-2 and TRBJ2-2): EAGVAQSPRYKIIEKRQSVAFWCNPISGHATLYWYQQILGQGPKLLIQFQNNGVVDDSQLPKDRFSAERLKGVDSTLKIQPAKLEDSAVYLCASSLPWIPRRYLTGELFFGEGSRLTVL.

This clonotype was seen repeatedly, ten times or more. The gene calls are TRBV11-2 and TRBJ1-6; D ambiguous. Trimming cost V 4 bases and J 7 bases, with 14 bases left between them. Germline V lookup: CDR1 SGHAT, CDR2 FQNNGV. The CDR3 totals 15 residues. CDR3 residues: CASSSLRGENSPLHF. The CDR3 coding sequence is TGTGCCAGCAGCTCGTTACGGGGTGAGAATTCACCCCTCCACTTT.

This clonotype has a count of ten or more. The rearrangement links TRBV15 to TRBJ1-5; D unclear. The V end was cut by 0 bases, the J end by 5 bases, with 5 bases between. Germline V gives CDR1 LNHNV, CDR2 YYDKDF (reference sequence). This CDR3 has 13 residues. CDR3 protein: CATSRDGYQPQHF. The CDR3 nucleotides are TGTGCCACCAGCAGAGATGGGTATCAGCCCCAGCATTTT. Together with reference TRBV15 and TRBJ1-5, the CDR3 gives the full variable domain: DAMVIQNPRYQVTQFGKPVTLSCSQTLNHNVMYWYQQKSSQAPKLLFHYYDKDFNNEADTPDNFQSRRPNTSFCFLDIRSPGLGDTAMYLCATSRDGYQPQHFGDGTRLSIL.

This clonotype was detected ten times or more. The CDR3 sequence: CAWSPSRTVVSEQYF. CDR3 nucleotides: TGTGCCTGGAGCCCCTCCCGGACAGTCGTCAGCGAGCAGTACTTC. This chain joins TRBV30 and TRBJ2-7; a possible D gene is TRBD1 (6 bases). The germline gives CDR1 GTSNPN, CDR2 SVGIG (reference sequence). V lost 3 bases and J 6 bases, leaving 21 bases between the germline ends. The CDR3 totals 15 residues.

This clonotype was found many times. This CDR3 reads CASRETGSYEQYF. The CDR3 DNA sequence: TGTGCCAGCAGGGAGACAGGGTCCTACGAGCAGTACTTC. This chain connects TRBV28 to TRBJ2-7; 7 bases agree with TRBD1. After removal of 6 bases from V and 1 base from J, the junction contained 3 bases not matched to a gene. This CDR3 has 13 amino acids. Germline V gene data show CDR1 as MDHEN and CDR2 as SYDVKM.

This chain connects TRBV4-3 to TRBJ2-4; D is ambiguous. Germline values: CDR1 LGHNA, CDR2 YSLEER. Trimming stripped 0 bases from V and 6 bases from J, with 9 bases between. This CDR3 contains 14 residues. CDR3 sequence (DNA): TGCGCCAGCAGCCAAGATGAGGAATCAAACATTCAGTACTTC. Its translation is CASSQDEESNIQYF.

At least ten counts were recorded for this clonotype. V and J are TRBV27 and TRBJ1-2; the D is unclear. This CDR3 comprises 15 residues. Deletions cut 7 bases from V and 4 bases from J, with 19 bases between. CDR1 is MNHEY, CDR2 SMNVEV, per germline (reference sequence). The CDR3 loop reads CASTANREDTYGYTF. Here the CDR3 DNA reads TGTGCCAGCACCGCGAACCGGGAAGACACCTATGGCTACACCTTC.

The V call is TRBV15, the J call TRBJ2-5, with a tentative D call TRBD1 (5 bases). V lost 7 bases, J lost 5 bases, and 14 bases lay in between. The CDR3 spans 13 residues. The germline CDR1 and CDR2 sequences are LNHNV and YYDKDF (reference sequence). The DNA for the CDR3 is TGTGCCACCAACGGCCTTCCAGGGGAGACCCAGTACTTC. Protein: CATNGLPGETQYF.

The sample holds many counts of this clonotype. CDR3 protein: CASSTEQGLAGNTIYF. In nucleotides, the CDR3 is TGTGCCAGCAGCACCGAACAGGGACTGGCTGGAAACACCATATATTTT. The V gene is TRBV12-3 or TRBV12-4, the J gene TRBJ1-3, with a possible D match to TRBD1 (6 bases). This CDR3 spans 16 amino acids. V was trimmed by 6 bases and J by 2 bases, leaving 17 bases between them.